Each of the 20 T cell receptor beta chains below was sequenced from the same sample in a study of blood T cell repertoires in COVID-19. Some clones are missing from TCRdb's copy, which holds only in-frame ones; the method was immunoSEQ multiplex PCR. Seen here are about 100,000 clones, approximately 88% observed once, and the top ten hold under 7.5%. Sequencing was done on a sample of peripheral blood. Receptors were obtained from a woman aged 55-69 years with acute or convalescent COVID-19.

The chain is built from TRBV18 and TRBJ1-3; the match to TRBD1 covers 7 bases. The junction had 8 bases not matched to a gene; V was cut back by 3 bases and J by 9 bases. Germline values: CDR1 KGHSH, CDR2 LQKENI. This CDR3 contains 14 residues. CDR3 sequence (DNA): TGTGCCAGCTCACCCGGGACAGCAAGAAGCACCATATATTTT. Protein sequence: CASSPGTARSTIYF.

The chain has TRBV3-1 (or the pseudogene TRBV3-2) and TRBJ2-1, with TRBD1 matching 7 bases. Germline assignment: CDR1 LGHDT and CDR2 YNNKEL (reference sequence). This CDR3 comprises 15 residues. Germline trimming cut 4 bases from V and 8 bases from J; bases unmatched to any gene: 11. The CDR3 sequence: CASSRQGKLEDEQFF. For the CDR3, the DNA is TGTGCCAGCAGCCGACAGGGAAAGCTTGAGGATGAGCAGTTCTTC.

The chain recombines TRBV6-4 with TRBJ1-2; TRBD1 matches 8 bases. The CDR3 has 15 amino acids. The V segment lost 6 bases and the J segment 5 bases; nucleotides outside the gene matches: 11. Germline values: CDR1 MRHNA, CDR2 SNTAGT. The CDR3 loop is CASSTSSGTGYGYTF. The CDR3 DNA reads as TGTGCCAGCAGCACTTCATCCGGGACAGGATATGGCTACACCTTC.

Here the CDR3 DNA reads TGTGCCTGGAGTCGGTTGGCGGAGAGCTACAATGAGCAGTTCTTC. Residues: CAWSRLAESYNEQFF. V and J are TRBV30 and TRBJ2-1; unclear D gene. The CDR3 is 15 residues long. V was cut by 2 bases and J by 3 bases, with 14 bases left in between. Germline V gene sequence: CDR1 GTSNPN, CDR2 SVGIG (reference sequence). Filled out from reference TRBV30 and TRBJ2-1, the complete variable domain reads SQTIHQWPATLVQPVGSPLSLECTVEGTSNPNLYWYRQAAGRGLQLLFYSVGIGQISSEVPQNLSASRPQDRQFILSSKKLLLSDSGFYLCAWSRLAESYNEQFFGPGTRLTVL.

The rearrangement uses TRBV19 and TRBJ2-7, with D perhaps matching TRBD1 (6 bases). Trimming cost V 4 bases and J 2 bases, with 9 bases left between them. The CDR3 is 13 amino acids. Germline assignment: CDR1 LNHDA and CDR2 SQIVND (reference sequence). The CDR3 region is CASSKDRAYEQYF. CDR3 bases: TGTGCCAGTAGTAAGGACAGAGCCTACGAGCAGTACTTC.

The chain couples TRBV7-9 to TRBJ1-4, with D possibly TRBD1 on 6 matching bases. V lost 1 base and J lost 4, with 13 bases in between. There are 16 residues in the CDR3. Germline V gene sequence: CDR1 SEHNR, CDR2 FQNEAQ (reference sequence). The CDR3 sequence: CASSLGGTPVNEKLFF. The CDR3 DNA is TGTGCCAGCAGCTTAGGAGGGACACCAGTTAATGAAAAACTGTTTTTT.

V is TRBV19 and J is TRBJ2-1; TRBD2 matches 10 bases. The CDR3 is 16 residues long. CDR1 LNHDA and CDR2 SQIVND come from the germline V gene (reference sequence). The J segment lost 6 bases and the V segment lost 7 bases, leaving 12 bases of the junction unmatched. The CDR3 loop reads CASTQRAGGPGNEQFF. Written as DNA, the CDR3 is TGTGCCAGTACCCAAAGAGCGGGAGGGCCTGGCAATGAGCAGTTCTTC. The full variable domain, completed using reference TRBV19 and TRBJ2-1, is DGGITQSPKYLFRKEGQNVTLSCEQNLNHDAMYWYRQDPGQGLRLIYYSQIVNDFQKGDIAEGYSVSREKKESFPLTVTSAQKNPTAFYLCASTQRAGGPGNEQFFGPGTRLTVL.

In DNA form, the CDR3 reads TGTGCCAGCAGTCCCGGACTAGCGGTTATAAACACCGGGGAGCTGTTTTTT. It encodes CASSPGLAVINTGELFF. The chain uses TRBV6-6 and TRBJ2-2; the match to TRBD2 covers 10 bases. Germline V CDR1 and CDR2: MNHNY, SVGAGI (reference sequence). CDR3 length: 17 residues. Trimming at V came to 5 bases and at J to 2 bases, leaving 8 bases not matched to a gene.

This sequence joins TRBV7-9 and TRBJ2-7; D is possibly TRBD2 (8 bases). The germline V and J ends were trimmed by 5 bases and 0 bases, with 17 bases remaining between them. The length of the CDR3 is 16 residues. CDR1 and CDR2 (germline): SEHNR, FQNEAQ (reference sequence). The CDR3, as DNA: TGTGCCAGCAGCCCCGGGAGGGGGCTCCGCTCCTACGAGCAGTACTTC. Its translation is CASSPGRGLRSYEQYF. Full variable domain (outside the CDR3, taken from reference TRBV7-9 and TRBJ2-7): DTGVSQNPRHKITKRGQNVTFRCDPISEHNRLYWYRQTLGQGPEFLTYFQNEAQLEKSRLLSDRFSAERPKGSFSTLEIQRTEQGDSAMYLCASSPGRGLRSYEQYFGPGTRLTVT.

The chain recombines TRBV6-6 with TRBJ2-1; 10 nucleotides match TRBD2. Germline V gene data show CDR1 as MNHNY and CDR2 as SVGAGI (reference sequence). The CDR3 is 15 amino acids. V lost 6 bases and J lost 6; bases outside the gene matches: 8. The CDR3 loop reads CASSTTGLATNEQFF. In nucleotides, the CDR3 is TGTGCCAGCAGCACCACGGGACTAGCGACCAATGAGCAGTTCTTC.

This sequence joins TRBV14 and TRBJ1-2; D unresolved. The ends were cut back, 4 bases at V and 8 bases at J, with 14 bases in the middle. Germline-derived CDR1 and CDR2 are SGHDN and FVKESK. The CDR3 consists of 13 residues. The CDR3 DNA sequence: TGTGCCAGCAGCCGGCTTCGAGGGTGGGGCTACACCTTC. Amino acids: CASSRLRGWGYTF.

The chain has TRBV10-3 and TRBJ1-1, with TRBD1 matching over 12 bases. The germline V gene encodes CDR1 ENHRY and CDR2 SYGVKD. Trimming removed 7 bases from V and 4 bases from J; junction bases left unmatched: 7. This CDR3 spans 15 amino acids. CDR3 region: CAINTGQGASTEAFF. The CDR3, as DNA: TGTGCCATCAATACGGGACAGGGGGCCAGCACTGAAGCTTTCTTT.

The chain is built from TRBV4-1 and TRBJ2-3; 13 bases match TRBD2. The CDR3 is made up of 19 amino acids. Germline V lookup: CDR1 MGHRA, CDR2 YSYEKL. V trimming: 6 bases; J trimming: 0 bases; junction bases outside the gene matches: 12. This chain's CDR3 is CASRATSGRTKPSTDTQYF. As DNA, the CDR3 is TGCGCCAGCAGGGCGACTAGCGGGAGGACGAAACCTAGCACAGATACGCAGTATTTT.

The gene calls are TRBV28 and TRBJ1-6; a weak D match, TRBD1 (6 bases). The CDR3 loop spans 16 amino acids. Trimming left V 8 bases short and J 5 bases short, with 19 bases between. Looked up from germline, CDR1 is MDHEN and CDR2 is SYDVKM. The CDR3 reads CASAPSGGRNNSPLHF. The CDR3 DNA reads TGTGCCAGCGCTCCCTCTGGGGGCAGAAATAATTCACCCCTCCACTTT.

CDR3 loop: CASSPPPPAPGELFF. CDR3 nucleotides: TGTGCCAGTAGTCCCCCCCCTCCAGCGCCCGGGGAGCTGTTTTTT. The chain couples TRBV19 to TRBJ2-2; D is unresolved. Deletions cut 5 bases from V and 6 bases from J, with 16 bases between. The CDR3 spans 15 residues. Per the germline V gene, CDR1 is LNHDA and CDR2 is SQIVND (reference sequence).

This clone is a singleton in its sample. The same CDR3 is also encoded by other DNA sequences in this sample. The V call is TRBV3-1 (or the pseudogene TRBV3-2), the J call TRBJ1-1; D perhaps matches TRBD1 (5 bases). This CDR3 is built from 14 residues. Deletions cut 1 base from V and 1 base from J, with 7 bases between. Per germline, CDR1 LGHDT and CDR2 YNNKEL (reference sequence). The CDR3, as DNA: TGTGCCAGCAGCCAAGGGCAGGGGAACACTGAAGCTTTCTTT. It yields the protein CASSQGQGNTEAFF.

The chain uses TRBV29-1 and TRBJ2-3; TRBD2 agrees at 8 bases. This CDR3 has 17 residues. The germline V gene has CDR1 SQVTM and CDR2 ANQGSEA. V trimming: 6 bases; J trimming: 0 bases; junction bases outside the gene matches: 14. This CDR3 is CSVADTSGGASTDTQYF. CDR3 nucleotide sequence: TGCAGCGTGGCCGATACTAGCGGAGGCGCTAGCACAGATACGCAGTATTTT.

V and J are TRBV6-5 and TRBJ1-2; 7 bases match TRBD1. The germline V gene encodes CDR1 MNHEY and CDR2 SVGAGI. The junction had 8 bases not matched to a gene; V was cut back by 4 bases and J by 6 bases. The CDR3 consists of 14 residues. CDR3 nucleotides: TGTGCCAGCAGTTTGAGGGGGCGCAGCGATGGCTACACCTTC. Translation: CASSLRGRSDGYTF.

The CDR3 loop reads CASSLAGGLANIQYF. In DNA, the CDR3 is TGTGCCAGCAGCTTGGCCGGGGGACTAGCAAACATTCAGTACTTC. V is TRBV5-4 and J is TRBJ2-4; TRBD2 matches at 9 bases. V lost 0 bases to trimming and J lost 6 bases; unmatched junction nucleotides: 4. The CDR3 is 15 residues long. Germline assignment: CDR1 SGHNT and CDR2 YYREEE (reference sequence).

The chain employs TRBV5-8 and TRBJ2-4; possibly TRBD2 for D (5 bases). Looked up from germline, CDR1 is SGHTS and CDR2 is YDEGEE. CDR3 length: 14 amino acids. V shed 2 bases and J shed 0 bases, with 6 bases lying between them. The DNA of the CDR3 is TGTGCCAGCAGCTTCGGGGTAGCCAAAAACATTCAGTACTTC. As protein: CASSFGVAKNIQYF. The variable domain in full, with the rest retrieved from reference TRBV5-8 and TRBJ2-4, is EAGVTQSPTHLIKTRGQQATLRCSPISGHTSVYWYQQALGLGLQFLLWYDEGEERNRGNFPPRFSGRQFPNYSSELNVNALELEDSALYLCASSFGVAKNIQYFGAGTRLSVL.